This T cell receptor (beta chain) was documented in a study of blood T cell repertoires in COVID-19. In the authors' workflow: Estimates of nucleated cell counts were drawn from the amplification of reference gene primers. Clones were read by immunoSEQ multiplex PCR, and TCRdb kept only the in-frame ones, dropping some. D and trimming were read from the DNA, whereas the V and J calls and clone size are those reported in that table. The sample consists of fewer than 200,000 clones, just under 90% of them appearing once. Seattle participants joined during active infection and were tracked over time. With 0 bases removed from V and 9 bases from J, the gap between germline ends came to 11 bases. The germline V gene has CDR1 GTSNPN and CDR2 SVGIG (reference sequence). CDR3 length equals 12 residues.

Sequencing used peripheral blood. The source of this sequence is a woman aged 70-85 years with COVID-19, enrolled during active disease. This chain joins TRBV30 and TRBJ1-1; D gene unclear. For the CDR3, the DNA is TGTGCCTGGAGTGTACTTGGAGGAAAAGCTTTCTTT. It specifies CAWSVLGGKAFF.